The next 28 T cell receptor beta chains were all read from a single sample in a study of CD8 T cells in Susac syndrome. After extraction with the RNeasy kit, 0.5 to 1 ug of the RNA was reverse transcribed using random hexamers. TCRdb reprocessed the immunoSEQ multiplex PCR reads with MiXCR, giving one entry per CDR3 protein. This table holds approximately 53,000 distinct CDR3 sequences, 93% found once. The sample taken for sequencing was CD8+ T cells from PBMCs. These receptors were collected from a human donor with multiple sclerosis.

The chain couples TRBV6-5 to TRBJ1-1, with 8 positions matching TRBD1. This CDR3 has 14 amino acids. Per germline, CDR1 MNHEY and CDR2 SVGAGI. V shed 5 bases, J shed 5 bases, and the junction held 7 bases outside the gene matches. DNA of the CDR3: TGTGCCAGCAGTGGCCAGGGGGCGCGAACTGAAGCTTTCTTT. This codes for CASSGQGARTEAFF.

The chain combines TRBV14 with TRBJ2-2; 7 nucleotides match TRBD2. CDR3 length equals 16 residues. The junction had 5 bases not matched to a gene; V was cut back by 2 bases and J by 2 bases. Germline values: CDR1 SGHDN, CDR2 FVKESK. The CDR3 reads CASSQTGGLNTGELFF. DNA of the CDR3: TGTGCCAGCAGCCAAACGGGGGGACTAAACACCGGGGAGCTGTTTTTT.

This clonotype was seen once. V and J are TRBV10-3 and TRBJ2-1, with 11 bases lining up with TRBD2. This CDR3 has 14 residues. CDR1 ENHRY and CDR2 SYGVKD come from the germline V gene. V lost 10 bases, J lost 7 bases, and 9 bases stayed unmatched. This chain's CDR3 is CASKTSGVGNEQFF. The CDR3 region has the DNA TGTGCCAGCAAGACTAGCGGGGTGGGGAATGAGCAGTTCTTC.

The rearrangement links TRBV6-2 or TRBV6-3 to TRBJ1-1; D remains ambiguous. The germline V gene has CDR1 MNHEY and CDR2 SVGEGT. With 5 bases removed from V and 3 bases from J, the gap between germline ends came to 7 bases. The CDR3 sequence is 12 residues long. DNA of the CDR3: TGTGCCAGCAGTATTATCGACACTGAAGCTTTCTTT. Translating it yields CASSIIDTEAFF.

The gene calls are TRBV18 and TRBJ2-1; 7 bases agree with TRBD2. The junction had 5 bases not matched to a gene; V was cut back by 2 bases and J by 7 bases. From germline, CDR1 is KGHSH and CDR2 LQKENI. The CDR3 is 14 amino acids. DNA of the CDR3: TGTGCCAGCTCACCAGTCGGGGGGAGAAATGAGCAGTTCTTC. It encodes CASSPVGGRNEQFF.

The chain recombines TRBV28 with TRBJ2-7, with TRBD1 identical over 9 bases. The length of the CDR3 is 14 residues. Germline V gives CDR1 MDHEN, CDR2 SYDVKM. The trim removed 5 bases at V and 5 bases at J, leaving 7 bases unmatched. CDR3 coding DNA: TGTGCCAGCAGTCACAGGGGGCCCGGGAACGAGCAGTACTTC. This encodes CASSHRGPGNEQYF. The variable domain in full, with the rest retrieved from reference TRBV28 and TRBJ2-7, is DVKVTQSSRYLVKRTGEKVFLECVQDMDHENMFWYRQDPGLGLRLIYFSYDVKMKEKGDIPEGYSVSREKKERFSLILESASTNQTSMYLCASSHRGPGNEQYFGPGTRLTVT.

The genes are TRBV6-2 or TRBV6-3 and TRBJ1-5, with 11 nucleotides matching TRBD1. J gave up 6 bases and V 6 bases, and 10 bases lay outside the gene matches. The CDR3 extends over 16 amino acids. From germline, CDR1 is MNHEY and CDR2 SVGEGT. CDR3 DNA: TGTGCCAGCAGCCTCCCCGGACAGGGGGCTCCTCAGCCCCAGCATTTT. This translates into CASSLPGQGAPQPQHF.

This chain uses TRBV4-3 with TRBJ1-2; a weak D match, TRBD1 (6 bases). Trimming shortened V by 0 bases and J by 6 bases, and 14 bases separated the two germline ends. Germline CDR1 LGHNA, CDR2 YSLEER. The CDR3 has 15 amino acids. The CDR3 coding sequence is TGCGCCAGCAGCCAAGATAACGTTGGGACAAATGGCTACACCTTC. Residues: CASSQDNVGTNGYTF.

The chain uses TRBV19 and TRBJ2-1; D unclear. CDR1 and CDR2 (germline): LNHDA, SQIVND (reference sequence). V was cut by 3 bases and J by 8 bases, with 8 bases left in between. This CDR3 contains 12 residues. In DNA form, the CDR3 reads TGTGCCAGTAGTATTAGACCGCATGAGCAGTTCTTC. Its protein product is CASSIRPHEQFF.

J is TRBJ2-2 and V is TRBV28, with D possibly being TRBD2 (5 bases). V was pared by 4 bases and J by 5 bases, with 8 bases between. The CDR3 totals 13 residues. Germline CDR1 reads MDHEN; CDR2 reads SYDVKM. The CDR3 bases are TGTGCCAGCAGTTGGACGGGGACCGGGGAGCTGTTTTTT. Protein product: CASSWTGTGELFF.

This chain joins TRBV27 and TRBJ1-3, with no clear D. This CDR3 has 13 residues. Per germline, CDR1 MNHEY and CDR2 SMNVEV (reference sequence). V was shortened by 0 bases and J by 3 bases, with 3 bases between the two germline ends. The CDR3 coding sequence is TGTGCCAGCAGTTTATCGGGTGGAAACACCATATATTTT. Translation: CASSLSGGNTIYF.

V is TRBV5-4 and J is TRBJ1-3, with TRBD1 matching over 8 bases. Germline CDR1 is SGHNT and CDR2 is YYREEE (reference sequence). This CDR3 is 16 amino acids long. The V and J ends lost 2 bases and 4 bases, in that order; junction bases with no gene match: 8. The CDR3 protein is CASSLYRTGWGNTIYF. As DNA, the CDR3 is TGTGCCAGCAGCTTATACCGGACAGGGTGGGGAAACACCATATATTTT. The variable domain in full, completed from reference TRBV5-4 and TRBJ1-3, reads ETGVTQSPTHLIKTRGQQVTLRCSSQSGHNTVSWYQQALGQGPQFIFQYYREEENGRGNFPPRFSGLQFPNYSSELNVNALELDDSALYLCASSLYRTGWGNTIYFGEGSWLTVV.

This sequence joins TRBV7-9 and TRBJ2-5; 11 bases match TRBD2. V gave up 5 bases and J gave up 5 bases; unmatched junction bases: 13. The CDR3 covers 17 residues. Germline CDR1 reads SEHNR; CDR2 reads FQNEAQ (reference sequence). CDR3 coding DNA: TGTGCCAGCAGCCTTACTAGCGGGGGCACCTGGACGGAGACCCAGTACTTC. It is translated as CASSLTSGGTWTETQYF.

This clonotype was seen just once. The chain is built from TRBV12-3 or TRBV12-4 and TRBJ2-2; D may be TRBD1 or TRBD2 (5 bases each). This CDR3 is 16 amino acids long. V was clipped by 9 bases and J by 1 base, with 18 bases between them. The CDR3 coding sequence is TGTGCCAGTAGCCCGCCAGGGACGGAGAACACCGGGGAGCTGTTTTTT. Protein sequence: CASSPPGTENTGELFF.

This clonotype has only a few counts. V and J are TRBV20-1 and TRBJ2-7, with 9 bases matching TRBD2. Per the germline V gene, CDR1 is DFQATT and CDR2 is SNEGSKA (reference sequence). V shed 0 bases and J 3 bases; nucleotides not matched to a gene: 12. This CDR3 is 17 amino acids long. CDR3 loop: CSARDLRTGSGGYEQYF. The CDR3 DNA reads TGCAGTGCTAGAGATTTGAGAACCGGTAGCGGGGGCTACGAGCAGTACTTC.

This chain uses TRBV29-1 with TRBJ1-1; D gene ambiguous. Germline assignment: CDR1 SQVTM and CDR2 ANQGSEA. Trimming took off 2 bases at V and 6 bases at J, with 13 bases between the two ends. The CDR3 runs 13 residues. This CDR3 reads CSVENPDRAEAFF. CDR3 DNA sequence: TGCAGCGTTGAAAATCCAGATAGGGCTGAAGCTTTCTTT. Full variable domain (remainder filled in from reference TRBV29-1 and TRBJ1-1): SAVISQKPSRDICQRGTSLTIQCQVDSQVTMMFWYRQQPGQSLTLIATANQGSEATYESGFVIDKFPISRPNLTFSTLTVSNMSPEDSSIYLCSVENPDRAEAFFGQGTRLTVV.

V usage is TRBV3-1 and J usage is TRBJ2-3, with TRBD2 identical over 12 bases. Germline V gives CDR1 LGHDT, CDR2 YNNKEL (reference sequence). The junction had 8 bases not matched to a gene; V was cut back by 1 base and J by 6 bases. This CDR3 is 17 amino acids long. The CDR3 bases are TGTGCCAGCAGCCAAGGAGGACTAGCGGGGACCCGGGATACGCAGTATTTT. Translated, it gives CASSQGGLAGTRDTQYF.

The CDR3 sequence is CASLSSGPGYTF. For the CDR3, the DNA is TGTGCCAGCCTATCCTCCGGACCCGGCTACACCTTC. The chain carries TRBV6-2 or TRBV6-3 and TRBJ1-2; D ambiguous. Looked up from germline, CDR1 is MNHEY and CDR2 is SVGEGT. The CDR3 runs to 12 residues. V was trimmed by 8 bases and J by 8 bases, leaving 15 bases between them.

The chain is built from TRBV7-8 and TRBJ1-1; TRBD1 matches at 7 bases. This CDR3 comprises 16 residues. Trimming cost V 5 bases and J 2 bases; bases outside gene matches: 11. In germline, CDR1 is SGHVS, CDR2 FQNEAQ. The CDR3: CASSRLFTGVNTEAFF. The CDR3 DNA reads as TGTGCCAGCAGCCGCCTTTTCACAGGGGTCAACACTGAAGCTTTCTTT.

This chain links TRBV29-1 with TRBJ2-7; the match to TRBD2 covers 8 bases. V lost 2 bases to trimming and J lost 2 bases; unmatched junction nucleotides: 8. Germline CDR1 SQVTM, CDR2 ANQGSEA. This CDR3 has 15 residues. In nucleotides, the CDR3 is TGCAGCGTTGAATTGGCGGGGGGCTCCCCCTACGAGCAGTACTTC. Residues: CSVELAGGSPYEQYF.

V and J are TRBV28 and TRBJ1-1; perhaps TRBD1 as D (6 bases). The V and J ends lost 5 bases and 0 bases respectively, with 19 bases between them. Germline V CDR1 and CDR2: MDHEN, SYDVKM. CDR3 length: 17 residues. Written as DNA, the CDR3 is TGTGCCAGCAGTCTTACAGGGCTTTCCTTGATGAACACTGAAGCTTTCTTT. The encoded protein is CASSLTGLSLMNTEAFF.

This clonotype came up once. This chain links TRBV14 with TRBJ1-3; unclear D gene. Germline-derived CDR1 and CDR2 are SGHDN and FVKESK. CDR3 length: 12 amino acids. V lost 5 bases to trimming and J lost 4 bases, with 6 bases between them. CDR3 in amino acids: CASSTPGNTIYF. The CDR3 DNA sequence: TGTGCCAGCAGCACCCCCGGAAACACCATATATTTT.

The chain employs TRBV6-7 and TRBJ1-2, with no clear D. TRBV6-7 is assigned to the ORF class and has an uncertain function. This CDR3 comprises 15 residues. V was clipped by 0 bases and J by 4 bases, with 12 bases between them. This CDR3 is CASSYSEGGPYGYTF. The CDR3 bases are TGTGCCAGCAGTTACTCAGAAGGTGGACCCTATGGCTACACCTTC.

This sequence joins TRBV7-9 and TRBJ1-2, with unresolved D. Between the trimmed V and J ends, which lost 5 bases and 4 bases, there was a span of 8 bases. Germline V CDR1 and CDR2: SEHNR, FQNEAQ (reference sequence). The CDR3 is 12 amino acids. The CDR3 bases are TGTGCCAGCAGCAAAACCCGCTATGGCTACACCTTC. Its translation: CASSKTRYGYTF.

The V gene is TRBV6-6, the J gene TRBJ2-7, with 12 bases that match TRBD2. Germline V lookup: CDR1 MNHNY, CDR2 SVGAGI (reference sequence). The CDR3 length is 15 residues. J was trimmed by 4 bases and V by 5 bases; bases with no gene match: 6. The CDR3 DNA reads TGTGCCAGCAGTCTAGCGGGGGGGACTAGGTACGAGCAGTACTTC. As protein: CASSLAGGTRYEQYF.

The chain employs TRBV2 and TRBJ2-7; 8 positions agree with TRBD1. V lost 4 bases to trimming and J lost 0 bases; unmatched junction nucleotides: 14. In germline, CDR1 is SNHLY, CDR2 FYNNEI. The CDR3 extends over 18 amino acids. The CDR3 DNA follows: TGTGCCAGCAGTGGGAGGGACAGGCGACCGCCCTTCTCCTACGAGCAGTACTTC. Its translation is CASSGRDRRPPFSYEQYF.

J is TRBJ2-7 and V is TRBV6-1; TRBD2 matches 9 bases. The V gene's germline CDR1 is MNHNS and CDR2 SASEGT. This CDR3 is 15 amino acids long. Losses at the gene ends were 0 bases for V and 0 bases for J; bases not matched to a gene: 0. The CDR3: CASSEAAGGSYEQYF. Written as DNA, the CDR3 is TGTGCCAGCAGTGAAGCAGCGGGGGGCTCCTACGAGCAGTACTTC.

The chain uses TRBV2 and TRBJ1-2, with D tentatively TRBD1 (5 bases). Germline CDR1 is SNHLY and CDR2 is FYNNEI. Trimming removed 6 bases from V and 0 bases from J, with 14 bases in between. CDR3 length equals 15 residues. As DNA, the CDR3 is TGTGCCAGCAGAACTCAGGGCAGATCTAACTATGGCTACACCTTC. This sequence encodes CASRTQGRSNYGYTF.